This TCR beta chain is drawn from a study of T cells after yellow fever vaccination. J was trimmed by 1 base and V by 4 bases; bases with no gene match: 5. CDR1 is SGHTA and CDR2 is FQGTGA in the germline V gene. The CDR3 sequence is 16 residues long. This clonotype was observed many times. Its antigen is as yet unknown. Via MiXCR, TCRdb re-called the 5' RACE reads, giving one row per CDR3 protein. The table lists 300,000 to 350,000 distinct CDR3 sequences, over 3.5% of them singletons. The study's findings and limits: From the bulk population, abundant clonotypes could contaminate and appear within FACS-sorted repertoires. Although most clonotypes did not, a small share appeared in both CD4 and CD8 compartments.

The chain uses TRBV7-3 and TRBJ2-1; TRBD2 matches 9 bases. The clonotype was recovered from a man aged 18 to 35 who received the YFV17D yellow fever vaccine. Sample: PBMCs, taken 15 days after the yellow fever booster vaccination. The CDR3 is CASSSTSGSSYNEQFF. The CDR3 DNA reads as TGTGCCAGCAGCTCGACTAGCGGATCATCCTACAATGAGCAGTTCTTC. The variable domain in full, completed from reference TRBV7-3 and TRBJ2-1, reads GAGVSQTPSNKVTEKGKYVELRCDPISGHTALYWYRQSLGQGPEFLIYFQGTGAADDSGLPNDRFFAVRPEGSVSTLKIQRTERGDSAVYLCASSSTSGSSYNEQFFGPGTRLTVL.